The next 10 T cell receptor beta chains were all read from a single sample in a study of blood T cell repertoires in COVID-19 (dated by TCRdb to about 2020). Receptors were amplified or captured by the immunoSEQ multiplex PCR assay. The source is immuneACCESS, and TCRdb retained only in-frame sequences with V and J called. Part of the clones is not carried over; for the studies checked, unresolved V genes explain less than half of this, and the remainder is unexplained. The sample records 200,000 to 250,000 clones, roughly 88% of which are singletons. The ten largest account for 1.5% of the sample. Sequencing input: peripheral blood. The source is a man younger than 35 with active or convalescent COVID-19.

The rearrangement links TRBV5-3 to TRBJ1-3; D uncertain. TRBV5-3 is reported as an ORF; its role is uncertain. This CDR3 comprises 17 residues. V was pared by 2 bases and J by 3 bases, with 18 bases between. CDR3 DNA sequence: TGTGCCAGAAGCTTTTCCCCCCAACTTTGGTATGGAAACACCATATATTTT. Translation: CARSFSPQLWYGNTIYF.

CDR3 residues: CSSRGQTDTQYF. The CDR3 DNA reads as TGCAGCTCCCGGGGACAGACAGATACGCAGTATTTT. This chain links TRBV29-1 with TRBJ2-3, with 7 positions matching TRBD1. CDR3 length: 12 residues. Germline loops: CDR1 SQVTM, CDR2 ANQGSEA. Trimming at V came to 8 bases and at J to 3 bases, leaving 5 bases not matched to a gene.

The rearrangement links TRBV19 to TRBJ2-1, with TRBD2 matching 7 bases. Germline CDR1 is LNHDA and CDR2 is SQIVND (reference sequence). The CDR3 length is 14 residues. V shed 4 bases and J 12 bases; nucleotides not matched to a gene: 12. The DNA for the CDR3 is TGTGCCAGTAGTAGAAGCGGGGAGAACGGTCGGCAGTTCTTC. Its translation: CASSRSGENGRQFF.

The sample holds one count of this clone. The chain combines TRBV6-5 with TRBJ1-4, with a tentative D call TRBD1 (5 bases). In germline, CDR1 is MNHEY, CDR2 SVGAGI. Trimming removed 9 bases from V and 8 bases from J, with 16 bases in between. This CDR3 has 13 amino acids. The CDR3 coding sequence is TGTGCCAGTGGGGCCAGGGATCGGGAAAAACTGTTTTTT. This codes for CASGARDREKLFF.

V is TRBV29-1 and J is TRBJ2-7, with TRBD2 identical over 13 bases. The CDR3 has 16 amino acids. V lost 6 bases, J lost 0 bases, and 8 bases stayed unmatched. Looked up from germline, CDR1 is SQVTM and CDR2 is ANQGSEA. The CDR3 region has the DNA TGCAGCGTCATAGAGACTAGCGGGAGGTTCTCCTACGAGCAGTACTTC. This encodes CSVIETSGRFSYEQYF.

This clone was seen many times. The chain uses TRBV7-9 and TRBJ2-2; D might be TRBD2 (6 bases). V dropped 3 bases and J dropped 5 bases, with 19 bases sitting between them. Germline CDR1 SEHNR, CDR2 FQNEAQ (reference sequence). The CDR3 contains 17 residues. The CDR3 DNA follows: TGTGCCAGCAGCTTGATACGGGAGCGGAGAGGTACCGGGGAGCTGTTTTTT. Amino acids: CASSLIRERRGTGELFF.

The chain links TRBV30 to TRBJ1-2, with D tentatively TRBD1 (6 bases). With 0 bases removed from V and 6 bases from J, the gap between germline ends came to 11 bases. This CDR3 has 13 residues. Looked up from germline, CDR1 is GTSNPN and CDR2 is SVGIG (reference sequence). CDR3: CAWSVKGGDGYTF. As DNA, the CDR3 is TGTGCCTGGAGTGTAAAGGGGGGGGATGGCTACACCTTC.

The chain links TRBV5-1 to TRBJ2-7; D is perhaps TRBD1 (6 bases). Trimming took off 4 bases at V and 1 base at J, with 18 bases between the two ends. CDR3 size: 16 residues. Germline CDR1 SGHRS, CDR2 YFSETQ. The CDR3 sequence is CASSPEAGVSSYEQYF. The CDR3 DNA is TGCGCCAGCAGCCCGGAGGCAGGGGTGTCGTCCTACGAGCAGTACTTC.

The genes are TRBV5-4 and TRBJ2-5; TRBD1 might be the D (6 bases). V gave up 2 bases and J gave up 2 bases, with 10 bases separating them. The germline CDR1 and CDR2 sequences are SGHNT and YYREEE (reference sequence). CDR3 length: 14 residues. The CDR3 protein is CASSFRGAQETQYF. DNA of the CDR3: TGTGCCAGCAGCTTCAGGGGTGCTCAAGAGACCCAGTACTTC. The full variable domain, its missing parts supplied by reference TRBV5-4 and TRBJ2-5, is ETGVTQSPTHLIKTRGQQVTLRCSSQSGHNTVSWYQQALGQGPQFIFQYYREEENGRGNFPPRFSGLQFPNYSSELNVNALELDDSALYLCASSFRGAQETQYFGPGTRLLVL.

Only one count was recorded for this clone. The chain carries TRBV7-8 and TRBJ2-2, with D perhaps TRBD1 (6 bases). This CDR3 comprises 14 residues. Per germline, CDR1 SGHVS and CDR2 FQNEAQ. The germline V and J ends were trimmed by 5 bases and 5 bases, with 12 bases remaining between them. The CDR3 here is CASSIGQRTGELFF. In DNA, the CDR3 is TGTGCCAGCAGCATCGGACAGAGGACCGGGGAGCTGTTTTTT.